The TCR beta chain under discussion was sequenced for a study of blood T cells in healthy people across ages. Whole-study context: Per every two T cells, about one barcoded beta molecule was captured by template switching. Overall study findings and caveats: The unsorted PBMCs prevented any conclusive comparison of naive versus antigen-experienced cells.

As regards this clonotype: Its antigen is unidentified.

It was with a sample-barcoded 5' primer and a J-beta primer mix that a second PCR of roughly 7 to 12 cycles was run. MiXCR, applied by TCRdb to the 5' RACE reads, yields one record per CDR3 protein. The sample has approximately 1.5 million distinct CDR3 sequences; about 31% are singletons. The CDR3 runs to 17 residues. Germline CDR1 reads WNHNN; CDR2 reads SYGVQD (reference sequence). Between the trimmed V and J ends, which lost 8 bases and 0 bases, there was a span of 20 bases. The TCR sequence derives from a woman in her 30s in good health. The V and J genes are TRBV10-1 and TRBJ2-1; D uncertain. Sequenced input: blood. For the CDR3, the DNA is TGCGCCAGCCTCATTGAGCCCTGCGGAAGCTCCTACAATGAGCAGTTCTTC. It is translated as CASLIEPCGSSYNEQFF.